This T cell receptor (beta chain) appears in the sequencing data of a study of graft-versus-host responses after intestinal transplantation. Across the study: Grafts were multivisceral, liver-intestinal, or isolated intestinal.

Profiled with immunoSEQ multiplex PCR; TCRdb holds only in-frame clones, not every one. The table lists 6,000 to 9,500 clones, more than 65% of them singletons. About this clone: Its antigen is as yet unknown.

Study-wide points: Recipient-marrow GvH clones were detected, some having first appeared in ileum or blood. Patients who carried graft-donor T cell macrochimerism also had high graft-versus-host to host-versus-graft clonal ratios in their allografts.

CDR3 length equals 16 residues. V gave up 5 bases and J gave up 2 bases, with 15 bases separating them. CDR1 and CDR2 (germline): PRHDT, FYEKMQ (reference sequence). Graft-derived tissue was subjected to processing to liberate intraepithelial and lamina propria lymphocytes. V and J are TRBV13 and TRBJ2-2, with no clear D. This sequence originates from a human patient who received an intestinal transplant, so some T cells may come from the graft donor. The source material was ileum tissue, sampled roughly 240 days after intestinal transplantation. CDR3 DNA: TGTGCCAGCAGCATCCGTCTAGGAGCCAACACCGGGGAGCTGTTTTTT. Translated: CASSIRLGANTGELFF.